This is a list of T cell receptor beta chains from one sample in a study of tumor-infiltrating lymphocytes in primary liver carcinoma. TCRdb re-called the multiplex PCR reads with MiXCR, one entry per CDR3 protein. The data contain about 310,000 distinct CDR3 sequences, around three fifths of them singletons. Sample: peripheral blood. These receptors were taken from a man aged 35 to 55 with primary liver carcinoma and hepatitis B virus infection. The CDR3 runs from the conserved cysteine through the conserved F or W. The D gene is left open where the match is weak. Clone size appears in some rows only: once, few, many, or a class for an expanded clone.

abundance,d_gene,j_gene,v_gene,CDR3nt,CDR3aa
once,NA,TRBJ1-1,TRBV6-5,TGTGCCAACAGTCCCCCCGGATGGAACACTGAAGCTTTCTTT,CANSPPGWNTEAFF
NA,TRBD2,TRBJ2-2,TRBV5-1,TGCGCCGGCAGCCCCCCCGGACTAGCGGGGGTCGGGGAGCTGTTTTTT,CAGSPPGLAGVGELFF
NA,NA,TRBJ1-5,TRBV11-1,TGTACCAACAGCTTAGTAAGGACCCTCAATCAGCCCCAGCATTTT,CTNSLVRTLNQPQHF
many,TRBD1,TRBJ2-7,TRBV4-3,TGCGCCAGCAGCCAAGATCTGTTGGGACAGGGAAACGAGCAGTACTTC,CASSQDLLGQGNEQYF
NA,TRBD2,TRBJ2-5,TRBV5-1,TGCGCCAGCAGCTTACAGCGGGGGCCCCACGAGACCCAGTACTTC,CASSLQRGPHETQYF
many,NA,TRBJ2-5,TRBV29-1,TGCAGCGTTGCGGCCCCCCTGCAAGAGACCCAGTACTTC,CSVAAPLQETQYF
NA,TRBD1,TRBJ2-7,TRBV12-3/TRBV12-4,TGTGCCAGCAGACAGGGGGCCCCCTACGAGCGGTACTTC,CASRQGAPYERYF
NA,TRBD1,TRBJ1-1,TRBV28,TGTGCCAGCAGTTTAGGCGTACCGACAGGGCGTATAACGAACACTGAAGCTTTCTTT,CASSLGVPTGRITNTEAFF
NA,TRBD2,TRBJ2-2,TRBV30,TGTGCCTTGGGACTAGTCGGGAGACCCACCGGGAAGCTGTTTTTT,CALGLVGRPTGKLFF
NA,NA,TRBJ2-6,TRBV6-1,TGTGCCAGCAGTGGGACGGCCGATGGGGCCAACGTCCTGACTTTC,CASSGTADGANVLTF
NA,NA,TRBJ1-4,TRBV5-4,TGTGCCAGCAGCCCCGCCGGGGCGGGGAATGAAAAACTGTTTTTT,CASSPAGAGNEKLFF
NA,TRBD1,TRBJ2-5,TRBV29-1,TGCAGCGCAACCCGGGACAGCCGAAAGACCCAGTACTTC,CSATRDSRKTQYF
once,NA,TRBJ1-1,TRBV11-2,TGTGCTACCAGCCTAGATGGAGGCACTGAAGCTTTCTTT,CATSLDGGTEAFF
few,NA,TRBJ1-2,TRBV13,TGTGCCAGCAGCTTAGGGCGACAAGGCTACACCTTC,CASSLGRQGYTF
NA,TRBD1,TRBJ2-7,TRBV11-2,TGTGCCAGCAGCTTAGGAACAGGGGGCTCCTATGAGCAGTACTTC,CASSLGTGGSYEQYF
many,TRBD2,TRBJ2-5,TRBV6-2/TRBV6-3,TGTGCCAGCAGAATAGGGACTAGCGGGGCCCGAGAGACCCAGTACTTC,CASRIGTSGARETQYF
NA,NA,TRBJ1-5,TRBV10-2,TGCGCCAGCACAGCAGAATTCAATCAGCCCCAACTTTTT,CASTAEFNQPQLF
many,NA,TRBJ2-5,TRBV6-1,TGTGCCAGCAGCCCCGAGAGGGGTATGGTGCAGACCCAGTACTTC,CASSPERGMVQTQYF
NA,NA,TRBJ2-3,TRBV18,TGTGCCAGCTCACCGTCCCGGGACCGCCCCGATACGCAGTATTTT,CASSPSRDRPDTQYF
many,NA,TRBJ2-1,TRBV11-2,TGTGCCAGCCTCCTCCCCCCCTACAATGAGCAGTTCTTC,CASLLPPYNEQFF
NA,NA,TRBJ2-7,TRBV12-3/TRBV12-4,TGTGCCAGCAGTTCAGGGCCCGTTTCGTCGTACGAGCAGTGTTTC,CASSSGPVSSYEQCF
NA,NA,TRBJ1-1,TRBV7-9,TGTGCCGGCAGCCTAATGGAGACTGAAGCTTTCTTT,CAGSLMETEAFF
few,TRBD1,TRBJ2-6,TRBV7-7,TGTGCCAGCAGCCCTGGGACAGACGGGGCCAACGTCCTGACTTTC,CASSPGTDGANVLTF
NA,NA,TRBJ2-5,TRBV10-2,TGCGCCAGCAGTGATACCAGGGCGGAGACCCAGTACTTC,CASSDTRAETQYF
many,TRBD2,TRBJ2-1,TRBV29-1,TGCAGCGGGGGGACTAGCGGGTTCAATGAGCAGTTCTTC,CSGGTSGFNEQFF
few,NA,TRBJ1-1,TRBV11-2,TGTGCCAGCAGACCGGGACATCTGAACACTGAAGCTTTCTTT,CASRPGHLNTEAFF
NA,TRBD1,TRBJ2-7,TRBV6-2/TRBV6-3,TGTGCCAGCAGTTACTCTTTTTCCGGGACAGGGGGCTACGAGCAGTACTTC,CASSYSFSGTGGYEQYF
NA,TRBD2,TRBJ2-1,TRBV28,TGTGCCAGCAGTTTTGTGGGACTAGCGGTATTGAGCTCCTACAATGAGCAGTTCTTC,CASSFVGLAVLSSYNEQFF
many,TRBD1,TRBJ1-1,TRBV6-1,TGTGCCAGCAGTGCAGTCACAGGGGGCGGTGAAGCTTTCTTT,CASSAVTGGGEAFF
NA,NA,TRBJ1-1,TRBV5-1,TGCGCCAGCAGCATGGGGCAGGGAAGTGGAGCTTTCTTT,CASSMGQGSGAFF
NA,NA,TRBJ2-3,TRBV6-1,TGTGCCAGCAGTGAGTGGGCAGGGCTCGACCCTAGCACAGATACGCAGTATTTT,CASSEWAGLDPSTDTQYF
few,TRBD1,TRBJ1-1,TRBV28,TGTGCCAGCAGTTTCCCAGTCGACCGACAGGGTCAGACTGAAGCTTTCTTT,CASSFPVDRQGQTEAFF
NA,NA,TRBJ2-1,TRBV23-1,TGCGCCAGCAGTCAACGGACCGAGGACAATGAGCAGTTCTTC,CASSQRTEDNEQFF
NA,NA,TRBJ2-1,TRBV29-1,TGCAGCGTTTTTAGCCGGGACCGGAATGAACAGTTCTTC,CSVFSRDRNEQFF
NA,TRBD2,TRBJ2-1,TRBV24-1,TGTGCCACCAGTGATTCCGGTTGGGGAGCGGGAGGGGGTTACAATGAGCAGTTCTTC,CATSDSGWGAGGGYNEQFF
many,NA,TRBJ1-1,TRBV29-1,TGCAGCGTTGTAGTCAGTGAAGCTTTCTTT,CSVVVSEAFF
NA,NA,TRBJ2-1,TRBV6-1,TGTGCCAGCAGTGAATGGGTGGACTCCTACAATGAGCAGTTCTTC,CASSEWVDSYNEQFF
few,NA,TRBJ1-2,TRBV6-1,TGTGCCAGCAGTGAAGCGCTTCTTAGGGCCGGCGGCTACACCTTC,CASSEALLRAGGYTF
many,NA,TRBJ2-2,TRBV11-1,TGTGCCAGCAGCCCCTGGGGGACCGGGGAGCTGTTTTTT,CASSPWGTGELFF
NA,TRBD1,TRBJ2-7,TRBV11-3,TGTACCAGCAGCCCTAGGGACAGCTCCTACGAACAGTACTTC,CTSSPRDSSYEQYF
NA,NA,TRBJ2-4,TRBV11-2,TGTGCCAGCAGCTCCGGTGGAGGCAAAAACATTCAGTACTTC,CASSSGGGKNIQYF
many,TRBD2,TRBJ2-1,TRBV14,TGTGCCAGCAGCCAATGGACTAGCGGCAACAATGAGCAGTTCTTC,CASSQWTSGNNEQFF